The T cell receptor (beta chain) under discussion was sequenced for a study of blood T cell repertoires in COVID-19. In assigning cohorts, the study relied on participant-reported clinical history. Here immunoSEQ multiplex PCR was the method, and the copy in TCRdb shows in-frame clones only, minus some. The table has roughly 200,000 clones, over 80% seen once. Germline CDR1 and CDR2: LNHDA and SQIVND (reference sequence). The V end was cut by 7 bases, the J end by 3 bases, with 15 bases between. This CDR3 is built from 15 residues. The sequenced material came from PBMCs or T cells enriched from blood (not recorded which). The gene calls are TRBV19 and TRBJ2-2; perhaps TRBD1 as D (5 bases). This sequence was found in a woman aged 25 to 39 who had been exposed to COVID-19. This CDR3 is CASKRGLHYTGELFF. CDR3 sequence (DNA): TGTGCCAGTAAAAGGGGTCTACATTACACCGGGGAGCTGTTTTTT.